The 6 T cell receptor beta chains reported below all come from one sample, sequenced in a study of OX40 agonist ivuxolimab in advanced cancers. The protocol was immunoSEQ multiplex PCR, while the TCRdb copy is restricted to in-frame clones and leaves out a portion. Counted here are approximately 77,000 clones, 85% to 95% occurring once; the ten biggest clones make up 0.25% to 0.35%. The sample consisted of CD4+ or CD8+ T cells sorted from blood, taken in a trial of the OX40 agonist ivuxolimab. All receptors come from an adult with an advanced solid tumor such as melanoma, head and neck, liver or kidney cancer.

V and J are TRBV5-1 and TRBJ2-3; D is perhaps TRBD2 (6 bases). CDR3 length: 14 residues. CDR1 and CDR2 from the germline V gene are SGHRS and YFSETQ. The germline V and J ends were trimmed by 1 base and 7 bases, with 13 bases remaining between them. CDR3 residues: CASSLMGGRHTQYF. CDR3 coding DNA: TGCGCCAGCAGCTTGATGGGGGGAAGGCATACGCAGTATTTT.

The chain uses TRBV7-9 and TRBJ2-1; unclear D gene. The V gene's germline CDR1 is SEHNR and CDR2 FQNEAQ (reference sequence). This CDR3 region has 15 residues. Between the trimmed V and J ends, which lost 1 base and 2 bases, there was a span of 9 bases. DNA for the CDR3: TGTGCCAGCAGCTTAGTACTCGGAGCCTACAATGAGCAGTTCTTC. Translation gives CASSLVLGAYNEQFF.

The chain uses TRBV7-9 and TRBJ1-2; D not resolved. Per the germline V gene, CDR1 is SEHNR and CDR2 is FQNEAQ (reference sequence). The V end lost 5 bases, the J end lost 8 bases, and 18 bases lay between the germline ends. The CDR3 has 14 residues. The CDR3 protein is CASSRGIDVGGYTF. The CDR3 DNA is TGTGCCAGCAGCCGAGGGATTGACGTGGGAGGCTACACCTTC.

The J gene is TRBJ2-7, the V gene TRBV20-1, with a weak D call TRBD1 (5 bases). V was clipped by 7 bases and J by 6 bases, with 13 bases between them. Germline CDR1 and CDR2: DFQATT and SNEGSKA (reference sequence). This CDR3 is built from 11 residues. DNA for the CDR3: TGCAGTGGGCAGGGCCCCCTCGAGCAGTACTTC. It translates to CSGQGPLEQYF.

The chain carries TRBV5-4 and TRBJ2-3; 8 nucleotides match TRBD1. CDR3 length equals 15 residues. Looked up from germline, CDR1 is SGHNT and CDR2 is YYREEE (reference sequence). With V trimmed by 0 bases and J by 5 bases, 5 bases remained unmatched. CDR3 protein: CASSLGDRGRDTQYF. The CDR3 bases are TGTGCCAGCAGCTTGGGCGACAGGGGAAGAGATACGCAGTATTTT.

V and J are TRBV7-6 and TRBJ2-3; 15 bases agree with TRBD2. Germline V CDR1 and CDR2: SGHVS, FNYEAQ. The CDR3 is 19 amino acids. The V and J ends lost 5 bases and 0 bases, in that order; junction bases with no gene match: 9. The chain's CDR3 is CASSVRGLAGGFSTDTQYF. CDR3 nucleotide sequence: TGTGCCAGCAGCGTTAGGGGACTAGCGGGGGGATTTAGCACAGATACGCAGTATTTT.